Following are 11 T cell receptor beta chains from one sample sequenced in a study of OX40 agonist ivuxolimab in advanced cancers. Assay: immunoSEQ multiplex PCR; the TCRdb copy retains only in-frame clones and omits some. This sample has under 95,000 clones, with roughly 87% found just once. The source material was CD4+ or CD8+ T cells sorted from blood, sampled in a trial of the OX40 agonist ivuxolimab. Receptors originate from an adult with an advanced solid tumor such as melanoma, head and neck, liver or kidney cancer.

J is TRBJ2-3 and V is TRBV7-9, with 9 bases matching TRBD1. The CDR3 runs to 17 residues. Germline loops: CDR1 SEHNR, CDR2 FQNEAQ (reference sequence). The junction had 11 bases not matched to a gene; V was cut back by 4 bases and J by 3 bases. The CDR3 reads CASSSSGQGRWTDTQYF. CDR3 DNA: TGTGCCAGCAGCTCCTCTGGACAGGGGAGGTGGACAGATACGCAGTATTTT.

The chain uses TRBV2 and TRBJ2-7; D call uncertain. Germline CDR1 SNHLY, CDR2 FYNNEI. V lost 7 bases and J lost 2, with 9 bases in between. The CDR3 length is 12 residues. In DNA, the CDR3 is TGTGCCAGCAAAGGCATAACCTACGAGCAGTACTTC. Its protein product is CASKGITYEQYF.

The rearrangement joins TRBV29-1 to TRBJ1-5; 8 bases are shared with TRBD1. Germline V lookup: CDR1 SQVTM, CDR2 ANQGSEA. The CDR3 sequence is 13 residues long. Unmatched junction bases numbered 3, after V lost 5 bases and J lost 3 bases. The CDR3 DNA follows: TGCAGCGTTTTGGACAGGGTCAATCAGCCCCAGCATTTT. It codes for CSVLDRVNQPQHF. The full variable domain, with the rest looked up from reference TRBV29-1 and TRBJ1-5, is SAVISQKPSRDICQRGTSLTIQCQVDSQVTMMFWYRQQPGQSLTLIATANQGSEATYESGFVIDKFPISRPNLTFSTLTVSNMSPEDSSIYLCSVLDRVNQPQHFGDGTRLSIL.

The chain couples TRBV30 to TRBJ2-7; D possibly corresponds to TRBD1 (6 bases). The CDR3 length is 15 residues. Germline CDR1 reads GTSNPN; CDR2 reads SVGIG (reference sequence). The germline V and J ends were trimmed by 2 bases and 1 base, with 15 bases remaining between them. CDR3 amino acids: CAWSYQSTGSYEQYF. The DNA for the CDR3 is TGTGCCTGGAGTTACCAATCGACAGGATCCTACGAGCAGTACTTC.

The chain combines TRBV6-6 with TRBJ1-4; D call uncertain. The ends were cut back, 6 bases at V and 8 bases at J, with 7 bases in the middle. Germline V lookup: CDR1 MNHNY, CDR2 SVGAGI (reference sequence). This CDR3 is built from 11 residues. CDR3: CASRRGEKLFF. Here the CDR3 DNA reads TGTGCCAGCAGAAGAGGAGAAAAACTGTTTTTT.

The rearrangement joins TRBV7-9 to TRBJ1-2; D is unclear. Trimming left V 5 bases short and J 7 bases short, with 14 bases between. The CDR3 length is 13 residues. In germline, CDR1 is SEHNR, CDR2 FQNEAQ (reference sequence). As DNA, the CDR3 is TGTGCCAGCAGCCCCCAGGCAGATCGTGGCTACACCTTC. It translates to CASSPQADRGYTF.

The rearrangement joins TRBV9 to TRBJ2-7, with 8 bases matching TRBD2. Germline CDR1 reads SGDLS; CDR2 reads YYNGEE. V trimming: 4 bases; J trimming: 5 bases; junction bases outside the gene matches: 11. The CDR3 spans 15 residues. CDR3 coding DNA: TGTGCCAGCAGCCCGGGCGGGGGGTTTAGCGACGAGCAGTACTTC. Amino acid sequence: CASSPGGGFSDEQYF.

The chain combines TRBV30 with TRBJ2-7, with 7 bases aligning to TRBD2. The CDR3 length is 14 residues. Germline V gene lookup returns CDR1 GTSNPN and CDR2 SVGIG (reference sequence). With 2 bases clipped from V and 0 bases from J, the junction kept 4 bases outside the gene matches. The DNA of the CDR3 is TGTGCCTGGAGTCGGCGGGACTACTCCTACGAGCAGTACTTC. Residues: CAWSRRDYSYEQYF.

V gene TRBV5-1 combines with J gene TRBJ2-7; D not resolved. CDR1 and CDR2 (germline): SGHRS, YFSETQ. This CDR3 contains 15 residues. V lost 4 bases, J lost 3 bases, and 17 bases lay in between. CDR3 nucleotides: TGCGCCAGCAGCGCTAACACGGGTCTTCACTACGAGCAGTACTTC. Its translation is CASSANTGLHYEQYF.

DNA of the CDR3: TGTGCCAGCAGTCTAGACTCCGACTACGAGCAGTACTTC. Translation gives CASSLDSDYEQYF. The chain uses TRBV27 and TRBJ2-7, with D unclear. V gave up 5 bases and J gave up 3 bases, with 11 bases separating them. Per the germline V gene, CDR1 is MNHEY and CDR2 is SMNVEV (reference sequence). The CDR3 runs 13 residues.

This clone was recorded a few times. The chain recombines TRBV18 with TRBJ2-2; D unresolved. Trimming removed 1 base at V and 0 bases at J, with 3 bases between. The length of the CDR3 is 14 residues. Germline V gene data show CDR1 as KGHSH and CDR2 as LQKENI. CDR3 loop: CASSPQTNTGELFF. The CDR3 DNA follows: TGTGCCAGCTCACCACAAACGAACACCGGGGAGCTGTTTTTT.